These T cell receptor beta chains were read from a single sample in a study of blood T cell repertoires in COVID-19. Generated by immunoSEQ multiplex PCR, the TCRdb table keeps only in-frame clones and is missing some. The sample lists 60,000 to 80,000 clones; about nine tenths were seen once. Sequencing was performed on peripheral blood. The receptors derive from a human donor in a cohort sampled during active COVID-19. Both conserved end residues are part of each CDR3. The D gene is left open where the match is weak. Only part of the rows carry a size: once, few, many, or a class if the clone is expanded.

DNA | CDR3 | D | length | V | size | J
TGTGCCAGCAGTAGATACAGGGGAGACCAGCCCCAGCATTTT | CASSRYRGDQPQHF | TRBD1 | 14 | TRBV27 | NA | TRBJ1-5
TGTGCCAGCAGCCAAGCAGTGACACCTTATAGCAATCAGCCCCAGCATTTT | CASSQAVTPYSNQPQHF | NA | 17 | TRBV4-2 | NA | TRBJ1-5
TGTGCCAGCAGCCCAGAGGGAGGGGAGCAGTACTTC | CASSPEGGEQYF | TRBD2 | 12 | TRBV11-3 | NA | TRBJ2-7
TGTGCCAGAAGCTTGGGGCAAGGGGGATTCCTTAATTCACCCCTCCACTTT | CARSLGQGGFLNSPLHF | NA | 17 | TRBV5-3 | NA | TRBJ1-6
TGTGCCAGCAACCAGGGGGGAAGAAACAATGAGCAGTTCTTC | CASNQGGRNNEQFF | NA | 14 | TRBV11-1 | NA | TRBJ2-1
TGCAGCGGTGGTCGACAGGGGTGGACTGAAGCTTTCTTT | CSGGRQGWTEAFF | TRBD1 | 13 | TRBV29-1 | NA | TRBJ1-1
TGTGCCAGCAGCCCAGAAGGGGGCCGAGGGTTTGAGCAGTTCTTC | CASSPEGGRGFEQFF | TRBD1 | 15 | TRBV3-1/TRBV3-2 | NA | TRBJ2-1
TGCGCCAGCAGCCACGAATTAGGGACAGGGTACGAGCAGTACTTC | CASSHELGTGYEQYF | TRBD1 | 15 | TRBV4-3 | NA | TRBJ2-7
TGTGCCAGCAGCACCACTCGCGGAGCCTACGAGCAGTACTTC | CASSTTRGAYEQYF | NA | 14 | TRBV7-2 | NA | TRBJ2-7
TGTGCCAGCAGCCCCCCCCGGGACAGCCGGATGGGCTACACCTTC | CASSPPRDSRMGYTF | TRBD1 | 15 | TRBV6-5 | NA | TRBJ1-2
TGTGCCAGTAGTCCTACGCAGGTTGGATCACCCCTCCACTTT | CASSPTQVGSPLHF | NA | 14 | TRBV19 | NA | TRBJ1-6
TGTGCCAGCACTCTGGGACTTTACGAGCAGTACTTC | CASTLGLYEQYF | NA | 12 | TRBV12-3/TRBV12-4 | NA | TRBJ2-7
TGTGCCAGCAGCCAGGGACAGGGGGAGACCCAGTACTTC | CASSQGQGETQYF | TRBD1 | 13 | TRBV5-4 | NA | TRBJ2-5
TGTGCCAGCGGAGAAGACAGGGGGCCGAACACCGGGGAGCTGTTTTTT | CASGEDRGPNTGELFF | TRBD1 | 16 | TRBV2 | once | TRBJ2-2
TGTGCCAGCAGCCCGGGGGGAGGGGTCCAAGAGACCCAGTACTTC | CASSPGGGVQETQYF | TRBD2 | 15 | TRBV7-3 | NA | TRBJ2-5
TGTGCCACCAGTGATCGGAATGACAGGGCTGACTATGGCTACACCTTC | CATSDRNDRADYGYTF | TRBD1 | 16 | TRBV24-1 | NA | TRBJ1-2
TGTGCCAGCAGGGGGACAGGCGGAAACACTGAAGCTTTCTTT | CASRGTGGNTEAFF | TRBD1 | 14 | TRBV6-5 | NA | TRBJ1-1
TGTGCCAGCAGTGACACAGGGGGGCAAGAGACCCAGTACTTC | CASSDTGGQETQYF | TRBD1 | 14 | TRBV6-1 | NA | TRBJ2-5
TGCGCCAGCAATGAACAGGGGGTTGCTGGAAACACCATATATTTT | CASNEQGVAGNTIYF | TRBD1 | 15 | TRBV10-2 | NA | TRBJ1-3
TGTGCCAGCAGCCAAGACACCGTCGCTAAGCAGTTCTTC | CASSQDTVAKQFF | NA | 13 | TRBV3-1/TRBV3-2 | NA | TRBJ2-1
TGTGCCAGCAGCCCCACCGGCCGGGCTAGCGGGGGAAATGAGCAGTTCTTC | CASSPTGRASGGNEQFF | TRBD2 | 17 | TRBV7-6 | NA | TRBJ2-1
TGTGCCAGTAGTATGGGACTAGCGGTAACCTACGAGCAGTACTTC | CASSMGLAVTYEQYF | TRBD2 | 15 | TRBV19 | NA | TRBJ2-7
TGTGCCAGCAGTTATGCGGGGGGACTCTCCTACGAGCAGTACTTC | CASSYAGGLSYEQYF | TRBD2 | 15 | TRBV28 | once | TRBJ2-7
TGTGCCAGCTCACCGAGGGAACAGTCCTACAATGAGCAGTTCTTC | CASSPREQSYNEQFF | NA | 15 | TRBV18 | once | TRBJ2-1
TGTGCCAGCAGTTTACGGCCTTGGGTACTTCTAGCGGGCCAAGGGGGTTGGCAGTTCTTC | CASSLRPWVLLAGQGGWQFF | TRBD2 | 20 | TRBV28 | NA | TRBJ2-1
TGTGCCACCAGCAGAGTGCGTGGCTACGAGCAGTACTTC | CATSRVRGYEQYF | NA | 13 | TRBV15 | NA | TRBJ2-7
TGTGCCAGCAGCCGAATAGCGGGGGGGCCTGGCGGGGAGCTGTTTTTT | CASSRIAGGPGGELFF | TRBD2 | 16 | TRBV3-1/TRBV3-2 | NA | TRBJ2-2
TGCGCCAGCAGCCTCCGACTAGTGGCCTTGGAAGCCAAAAACATTCAGTACTTC | CASSLRLVALEAKNIQYF | NA | 18 | TRBV4-1 | once | TRBJ2-4